One T cell receptor beta chain is described in this entry. TCRdb independently ran MiXCR on the 5' RACE reads; one entry per CDR3 protein. Among tens of thousands of distinct CDR3 sequences, under 6% were seen once, and the ten largest hold roughly 2.7%. These data come from a study of early T cells in non-severe SARS-CoV-2 infection. The sequencing sample was made of whole blood. The receptor was derived from an adult who was a healthcare worker with PCR-confirmed SARS-CoV-2 infection or an uninfected control (not recorded which).

Written as DNA, the CDR3 is TGTGCCAGCAGCTCCAGACTAGCGGGAGTCGGTAACACCGGGGAGCTGTTTTTT. This sequence encodes CASSSRLAGVGNTGELFF. The chain employs TRBV5-6 and TRBJ2-2; 12 nucleotides agree with TRBD2. Germline V gene lookup returns CDR1 SGHDT and CDR2 YYEEEE. Germline trimming cut 3 bases from V and 2 bases from J; bases unmatched to any gene: 8. The CDR3 has 18 amino acids.